The next 30 T cell receptor beta chains were all read from a single sample in a study. TCRdb ran MiXCR on the 5' RACE reads and lists one entry per CDR3 protein. This table has under 65,000 distinct CDR3 sequences, less than 25% appearing once. Cells sorted as Tregs were CD4+, CD25+ and CD127-/low. Sequencing was performed on tumor-infiltrating Tregs sorted from the breast tumor. The receptors come from a female donor with breast cancer.

V is TRBV4-1 and J is TRBJ2-7; TRBD2 aligns across 8 bases. The CDR3 length is 18 residues. CDR1 is MGHRA, CDR2 YSYEKL, per germline. J was trimmed by 3 bases and V by 1 base; bases with no gene match: 14. DNA of the CDR3: TGCGCCAGCAGCCAAGCTGATTTTGTCGGGAGGGGGTTCTACGAGCAGTACTTC. It translates to CASSQADFVGRGFYEQYF.

The sample holds many counts of this clonotype. This chain connects TRBV5-1 to TRBJ1-2; D call uncertain. CDR3 length equals 15 residues. The germline CDR1 and CDR2 sequences are SGHRS and YFSETQ. V lost 0 bases and J 4 bases, leaving 13 bases between the germline ends. CDR3 sequence: CASSLDDGTSYGYTF. The CDR3 coding sequence is TGCGCCAGCAGCTTGGATGATGGTACAAGCTATGGCTACACCTTC.

With regard to this clonotype: A much larger clone differs from this one at a single base, so this may be a read error. Since the CDR3 does not end with the conserved phenylalanine or tryptophan, this likely comes from a read error. V and J are TRBV5-6 and TRBJ2-3; 7 bases fit TRBD1. Losses at the gene ends were 6 bases for V and 2 bases for J; bases not matched to a gene: 3. The CDR3 is made up of 13 amino acids. CDR1 is SGHDT and CDR2 is YYEEEE in the germline V gene. The CDR3 DNA reads TGTGCCAGCACCGGGACAGCCACAGATACGCAGTATCTT. It yields the protein CASTGTATDTQYL.

This clonotype was seen a handful of times. This rearrangement joins TRBV5-1 to TRBJ2-7; D may be TRBD1 or TRBD2 (5 bases each). This CDR3 has 14 residues. Germline CDR1 reads SGHRS; CDR2 reads YFSETQ. The germline V and J ends were trimmed by 3 bases and 3 bases, with 13 bases remaining between them. The CDR3 loop is CASSSRDLYYEQYF. The CDR3 DNA reads TGCGCCAGCAGCTCCCGGGACCTGTACTACGAGCAGTACTTC. Complete variable domain (other parts from reference TRBV5-1 and TRBJ2-7): KAGVTQTPRYLIKTRGQQVTLSCSPISGHRSVSWYQQTPGQGLQFLFEYFSETQRNKGNFPGRFSGRQFSNSRSEMNVSTLELGDSALYLCASSSRDLYYEQYFGPGTRLTVT.

There are a few counts of this clonotype. This chain connects TRBV4-1 to TRBJ1-2, with D unclear. This CDR3 contains 14 residues. Trimming took off 4 bases at V and 4 bases at J, with 13 bases between the two ends. Looked up from germline, CDR1 is MGHRA and CDR2 is YSYEKL. The CDR3 region has the DNA TGCGCCAGCAGCCGCGATTGGGATAGCTATGGCTACACCTTC. This encodes CASSRDWDSYGYTF.

The chain's CDR3 is CASSPISGGFGEKLFF. The CDR3 coding sequence is TGTGCCAGCAGCCCAATCTCTGGCGGGTTCGGGGAAAAACTGTTTTTT. V gene TRBV7-9 combines with J gene TRBJ1-4; D is uncertain. Between the trimmed V and J ends, which lost 5 bases and 8 bases, there was a span of 21 bases. Germline CDR1 is SEHNR and CDR2 is FQNEAQ (reference sequence). This CDR3 spans 16 amino acids. The entire variable domain, with the rest obtained from reference TRBV7-9 and TRBJ1-4, is as follows: DTGVSQNPRHKITKRGQNVTFRCDPISEHNRLYWYRQTLGQGPEFLTYFQNEAQLEKSRLLSDRFSAERPKGSFSTLEIQRTEQGDSAMYLCASSPISGGFGEKLFFGSGTQLSVL.

The V call is TRBV5-1, the J call TRBJ1-1; D perhaps matches TRBD1 (5 bases). This CDR3 is built from 14 residues. Trimming removed 2 bases at V and 4 bases at J, with 12 bases between. CDR1 and CDR2 from the germline V gene are SGHRS and YFSETQ. The CDR3 DNA reads as TGCGCCAGCAGCTTTGCGACTACAGGCACTGAAGCTTTCTTT. Its translation is CASSFATTGTEAFF.

In this sample, this clonotype turned up many times. The V call is TRBV20-1, the J call TRBJ2-1; no definite D call. CDR1 and CDR2 from the germline V gene are DFQATT and SNEGSKA (reference sequence). The CDR3 has 13 residues. V shed 4 bases and J shed 10 bases, with 17 bases lying between them. The chain's CDR3 is CSAMAAPGSEQFF. CDR3 nucleotide sequence: TGCAGTGCTATGGCGGCGCCTGGTTCGGAGCAGTTCTTC.

The table lists this clonotype with a few counts. This chain uses TRBV7-8 with TRBJ1-5, with D possibly being TRBD1 (6 bases). Trimming took 6 bases from V and 4 from J, leaving 13 bases between them. The germline V gene encodes CDR1 SGHVS and CDR2 FQNEAQ. The CDR3 spans 14 residues. The CDR3 region is CASSSGDWNQPQHF. In DNA, the CDR3 is TGTGCCAGCAGTTCAGGGGACTGGAATCAGCCCCAGCATTTT.

V is TRBV7-8 and J is TRBJ1-4; 9 positions match TRBD1. Trimming at V came to 8 bases and at J to 8 bases, leaving 6 bases not matched to a gene. In germline, CDR1 is SGHVS, CDR2 FQNEAQ. The CDR3 spans 13 residues. The CDR3 reads CASQDRGREKLFF. The CDR3, as DNA: TGTGCCAGCCAGGACAGGGGCAGGGAAAAACTGTTTTTT.

J is TRBJ2-7 and V is TRBV4-3; 12 bases are a match to TRBD2. From germline, CDR1 is LGHNA and CDR2 YSLEER. With 3 bases clipped from V and 3 bases from J, the junction kept 3 bases outside the gene matches. This CDR3 is built from 15 residues. In nucleotides, the CDR3 is TGCGCCAGCAGCCAGAAACTAGCGGGGGGCTACGAGCAGTACTTC. Its protein product is CASSQKLAGGYEQYF.

The CDR3, as DNA: TGTGCCAGCTCACCCGTCGCGGGGTTCACCTACGAGCAGTACTTC. Protein product: CASSPVAGFTYEQYF. The chain links TRBV18 to TRBJ2-7; possibly TRBD2 for D (6 bases). Germline-derived CDR1 and CDR2 are KGHSH and LQKENI. The CDR3 consists of 15 residues. Trimming left V 3 bases short and J 2 bases short, with 14 bases between.

This clonotype qualifies as medium-sized (0.01 to 0.1%). The chain links TRBV7-2 to TRBJ1-2; a possible D gene is TRBD1 (6 bases). Germline CDR1 is SGHTA and CDR2 is FQGNSA. The CDR3 is 17 residues long. The ends were cut back, 5 bases at V and 4 bases at J, with 23 bases in the middle. CDR3 coding DNA: TGTGCCAGCAGCCCTGACAGGCCCCTCGCTGGTCGCTATGGCTACACCTTC. Translation: CASSPDRPLAGRYGYTF.

This clonotype has just a few counts. This chain connects TRBV7-9 to TRBJ2-5, with D maybe TRBD1 (5 bases). CDR1 is SEHNR and CDR2 is FQNEAQ in the germline V gene (reference sequence). Trimming removed 1 base at V and 4 bases at J, with 16 bases between. This CDR3 is 16 amino acids long. Here the CDR3 reads CASSLDEAGLGETQYF. In DNA form, the CDR3 reads TGTGCCAGCAGCTTAGACGAGGCAGGGCTCGGAGAGACCCAGTACTTC.

This clonotype was detected only a few times. V is TRBV6-5 and J is TRBJ1-2; D remains ambiguous. This CDR3 has 13 residues. V shed 0 bases and J shed 8 bases, with 10 bases lying between them. Germline V gene lookup returns CDR1 MNHEY and CDR2 SVGAGI. The CDR3 reads CASSYSPITGYTF. The CDR3 DNA reads TGTGCCAGCAGTTACTCGCCAATCACAGGCTACACCTTC.

Many counts were recorded for this clonotype. V is TRBV7-9 and J is TRBJ1-1; 9 bases align to TRBD1. CDR3 length equals 17 residues. Germline loops: CDR1 SEHNR, CDR2 FQNEAQ (reference sequence). V was pared by 5 bases and J by 5 bases, with 15 bases of the junction left unmatched. CDR3 nucleotide sequence: TGTGCCAGCAGCGGGCGGACAGGGGAGAGGTTCGAGACTGAAGCTTTCTTT. Its translation: CASSGRTGERFETEAFF.

This chain links TRBV2 with TRBJ2-1; TRBD2 matches 7 bases. V lost 7 bases and J lost 5; bases outside the gene matches: 14. This CDR3 contains 16 residues. The germline V gene has CDR1 SNHLY and CDR2 FYNNEI. As DNA, the CDR3 is TGTGCCAGCACAAGGGAGGGACTGTTGGGGGACAATGAGCAGTTCTTC. Amino acids: CASTREGLLGDNEQFF.

This clonotype showed up just a few times. This rearrangement joins TRBV9 to TRBJ2-1, with D tentatively TRBD2 (6 bases). Deletions cut 0 bases from V and 1 base from J, with 11 bases between. The germline CDR1 and CDR2 sequences are SGDLS and YYNGEE. The CDR3 runs 16 residues. The CDR3 coding sequence is TGTGCCAGCAGCGTAGTTGGGCGGGGTTCCTACAATGAGCAGTTCTTC. Translated: CASSVVGRGSYNEQFF.

Note on this clonotype: A single base separates this from a much larger clone, so it may be a read error. CDR3 DNA: TGTGCCAGCAGTCTACAGGGTAACACTGAAACTTTCTTT. Translation: CASSLQGNTETFF. The V call is TRBV27, the J call TRBJ1-1; possible D gene TRBD1, 6 bases. Germline loops: CDR1 MNHEY, CDR2 SMNVEV (reference sequence). The CDR3 totals 13 residues.

This clonotype has only a few counts. V gene TRBV28 combines with J gene TRBJ2-1, with D perhaps matching TRBD2 (7 bases). The CDR3 runs to 14 residues. The germline gives CDR1 MDHEN, CDR2 SYDVKM. With 6 bases removed from V and 7 bases from J, the gap between germline ends came to 16 bases. The CDR3 region is CASRRGTTGNEQFF. Written as DNA, the CDR3 is TGTGCCAGCAGGCGCGGGACTACAGGGAATGAGCAGTTCTTC.

This chain connects TRBV20-1 to TRBJ2-2; 8 bases align to TRBD1. Germline V lookup: CDR1 DFQATT, CDR2 SNEGSKA (reference sequence). The CDR3 sequence is 18 residues long. The V gene end was trimmed by 1 base and the J gene end by 3 bases; junction bases not matched to a gene: 13. In nucleotides, the CDR3 is TGCAGTGCTAGAGTATCAGACGACAGGGGCGGCCACACCGGGGAGCTGTTTTTT. Translated: CSARVSDDRGGHTGELFF.

In its sample, this clonotype was seen many times. V and J are TRBV28 and TRBJ2-3; tentatively, D is TRBD2 (6 bases). The CDR3 has 12 amino acids. V lost 4 bases to trimming and J lost 6 bases, with 8 bases between them. Germline V gives CDR1 MDHEN, CDR2 SYDVKM. The CDR3: CASSSRGDTQYF. Here the CDR3 DNA reads TGTGCCAGCAGTTCCCGGGGGGATACGCAGTATTTT.

The table lists this clonotype with a few counts. The rearrangement joins TRBV7-9 to TRBJ2-7, with a weak D call TRBD1 (6 bases). Germline assignment: CDR1 SEHNR and CDR2 FQNEAQ (reference sequence). The length of the CDR3 is 15 residues. Trimming shortened V by 6 bases and J by 0 bases, and 15 bases separated the two germline ends. CDR3 amino acids: CASSPKGDPSYEQYF. CDR3 nucleotides: TGTGCCAGCAGTCCCAAGGGGGATCCCTCCTACGAGCAGTACTTC.

The chain combines TRBV2 with TRBJ1-6; TRBD1 aligns across 10 bases. The V and J ends lost 4 bases and 7 bases, in that order; junction bases with no gene match: 1. CDR3 size: 14 residues. Germline-derived CDR1 and CDR2 are SNHLY and FYNNEI. CDR3: CASSAGQGNSPLHF. The CDR3 bases are TGTGCCAGCAGTGCGGGACAGGGGAATTCACCCCTCCACTTT.

The sample holds many counts of this clonotype. V usage is TRBV28 and J usage is TRBJ2-3; tentatively, D is TRBD1 or TRBD2 (6 bases each). The CDR3 spans 15 residues. Trimming cost V 5 bases and J 1 base, with 13 bases left between them. From germline, CDR1 is MDHEN and CDR2 SYDVKM. The CDR3 region has the DNA TGTGCCAGCAGTCCCCCCGGGGGCCGCACAGATACGCAGTATTTT. Amino acid sequence: CASSPPGGRTDTQYF.

This clonotype was recorded at least ten times. The chain employs TRBV6-2 or TRBV6-3 and TRBJ2-1; TRBD1 is a possible D gene (6 bases). Trimming stripped 5 bases from V and 7 bases from J, with 15 bases between. This CDR3 is 14 amino acids long. The V gene's germline CDR1 is MNHEY and CDR2 SVGEGT. This CDR3 is CASSPTGRKNEQFF. CDR3 nucleotides: TGTGCCAGCAGTCCTACAGGGCGGAAGAATGAGCAGTTCTTC.

This clonotype turned up a few times. The V gene is TRBV7-9, the J gene TRBJ2-7; D gene unclear. The CDR3 spans 15 residues. Germline CDR1 is SEHNR and CDR2 is FQNEAQ (reference sequence). V was trimmed by 1 base and J by 5 bases, leaving 15 bases between them. This CDR3 reads CASSLGAGVEHEQYF. CDR3 in DNA: TGTGCCAGCAGCTTAGGGGCTGGTGTCGAGCACGAGCAGTACTTC.

The chain uses TRBV5-1 and TRBJ1-6, with 11 bases that match TRBD1. This CDR3 comprises 14 residues. The V and J ends lost 3 bases and 11 bases, in that order; junction bases with no gene match: 4. Germline CDR1 is SGHRS and CDR2 is YFSETQ. This chain's CDR3 is CASSSGTGGTPLHF. CDR3 DNA sequence: TGCGCCAGCAGCTCCGGGACAGGGGGGACACCCCTCCACTTT.

This clonotype was counted only a few times. The genes are TRBV6-2 or TRBV6-3 and TRBJ1-2; TRBD1 is a possible D gene (6 bases). Looked up from germline, CDR1 is MNHEY and CDR2 is SVGEGT. The CDR3 is made up of 12 amino acids. V dropped 7 bases and J dropped 8 bases, with 14 bases sitting between them. The CDR3 region is CASTFDRQGYTF. The CDR3 nucleotides are TGTGCCAGCACCTTCGACAGGCAAGGCTACACCTTC.

This clonotype was counted at least ten times. V gene TRBV7-3 combines with J gene TRBJ2-1; D is undetermined. Germline V gives CDR1 SGHTA, CDR2 FQGTGA. The CDR3 runs to 14 residues. V was trimmed by 0 bases and J by 5 bases, leaving 8 bases between them. In DNA form, the CDR3 reads TGTGCCAGCAGCTTAACAGGCTTAAACAATGAGCAGTTCTTC. It encodes CASSLTGLNNEQFF. Together with reference TRBV7-3 and TRBJ2-1, the CDR3 gives the full variable domain: GAGVSQTPSNKVTEKGKYVELRCDPISGHTALYWYRQSLGQGPEFLIYFQGTGAADDSGLPNDRFFAVRPEGSVSTLKIQRTERGDSAVYLCASSLTGLNNEQFFGPGTRLTVL.